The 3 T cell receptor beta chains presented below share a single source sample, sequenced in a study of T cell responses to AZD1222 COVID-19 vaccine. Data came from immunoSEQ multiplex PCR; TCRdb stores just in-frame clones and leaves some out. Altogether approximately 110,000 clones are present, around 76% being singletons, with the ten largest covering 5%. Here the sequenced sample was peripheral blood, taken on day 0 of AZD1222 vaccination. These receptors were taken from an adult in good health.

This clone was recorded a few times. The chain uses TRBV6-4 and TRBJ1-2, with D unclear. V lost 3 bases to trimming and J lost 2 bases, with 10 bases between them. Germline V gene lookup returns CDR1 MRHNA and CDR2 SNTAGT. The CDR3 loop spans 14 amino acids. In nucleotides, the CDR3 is TGTGCCAGCAGTGAGGGATTTCCCAACTATGGCTACACCTTC. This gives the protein CASSEGFPNYGYTF.

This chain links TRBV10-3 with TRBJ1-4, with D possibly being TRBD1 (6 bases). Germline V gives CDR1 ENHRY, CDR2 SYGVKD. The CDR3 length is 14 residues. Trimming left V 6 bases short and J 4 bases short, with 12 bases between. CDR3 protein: CAIRETQGNEKLFF. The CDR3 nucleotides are TGTGCCATCAGGGAGACACAGGGTAATGAAAAACTGTTTTTT.

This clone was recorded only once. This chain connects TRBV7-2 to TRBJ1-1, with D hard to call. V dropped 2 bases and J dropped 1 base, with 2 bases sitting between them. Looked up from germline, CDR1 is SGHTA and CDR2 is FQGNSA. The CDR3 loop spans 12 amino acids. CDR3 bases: TGTGCCAGCAGCTTATGGAACACTGAAGCTTTCTTT. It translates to CASSLWNTEAFF.